Following are 19 T cell receptor beta chains from one sample sequenced in a study of T cells in localized non-small cell lung cancer. TCRdb keeps only in-frame clones here, not all; method: immunoSEQ multiplex PCR. The profile covers about 72,000 clones, with around four fifths appearing a single time and approximately 15% taken by the ten largest. The sample in question was peripheral blood, obtained before any cancer treatment. The receptors stem from a female donor over 55 with stage I lung adenocarcinoma.

This sequence joins TRBV19 and TRBJ1-5; a possible D gene is TRBD1 (5 bases). The CDR3 consists of 13 residues. Germline CDR1 and CDR2: LNHDA and SQIVND (reference sequence). V lost 3 bases, J lost 7 bases, and 10 bases lay in between. The CDR3 DNA follows: TGTGCCAGTAGTATCCGCGGGGGGCAGCCCCAGCATTTT. The encoded protein is CASSIRGGQPQHF.

This chain links TRBV28 with TRBJ2-5; 10 bases are shared with TRBD2. Per germline, CDR1 MDHEN and CDR2 SYDVKM. This CDR3 is built from 18 residues. J lost 5 bases, V lost 3 bases, and 15 bases had no gene match. The CDR3 reads CASSFLRLAGTRGETQYF. The CDR3 DNA sequence: TGTGCCAGCAGTTTCCTAAGACTAGCGGGTACCAGAGGGGAGACCCAGTACTTC.

The genes are TRBV5-1 and TRBJ1-1; 12 bases are shared with TRBD1. Germline V gene lookup returns CDR1 SGHRS and CDR2 YFSETQ. Trimming cost V 4 bases and J 8 bases; bases outside gene matches: 3. The CDR3 length is 13 residues. This CDR3 reads CASSGTGGREAFF. CDR3 sequence (DNA): TGCGCCAGCAGCGGGACAGGGGGCCGGGAAGCTTTCTTT.

This chain joins TRBV16 and TRBJ2-7; D is unclear. The CDR3 runs to 14 residues. The ends were cut back, 0 bases at V and 5 bases at J, with 11 bases in the middle. Germline V gives CDR1 KGHSY, CDR2 FQNENV. This chain's CDR3 is CASSQSRSTHEQYF. CDR3 DNA: TGTGCCAGCAGCCAATCTAGGTCCACACACGAGCAGTACTTC.

This chain links TRBV6-6 with TRBJ1-2; no reliable D call. This CDR3 is built from 15 residues. The germline CDR1 and CDR2 sequences are MNHNY and SVGAGI (reference sequence). Trimming shortened V by 6 bases and J by 7 bases, and 21 bases separated the two germline ends. CDR3 protein: CASSPAMTATGGYTF. CDR3 coding DNA: TGTGCCAGCAGCCCTGCCATGACGGCAACGGGTGGCTACACCTTC.

The chain has TRBV5-1 and TRBJ2-5, with 8 nucleotides matching TRBD2. With V trimmed by 4 bases and J by 5 bases, 7 bases remained unmatched. The CDR3 is 14 residues long. CDR1 is SGHRS, CDR2 YFSETQ, per germline. The CDR3 reads CASSPSTSGETQYF. For the CDR3, the DNA is TGCGCCAGCAGCCCGTCCACTAGCGGTGAGACCCAGTACTTC.

This clone was detected only once. The gene calls are TRBV30 and TRBJ1-2; 12 nucleotides agree with TRBD1. The CDR3 covers 13 residues. Germline lookup yields CDR1 GTSNPN and CDR2 SVGIG (reference sequence). V was clipped by 5 bases and J by 5 bases; unmatched bases: 3. The CDR3 bases are TGTGCCTGGGGGGGACAGGGGGCTTATGGCTACACCTTC. This codes for CAWGGQGAYGYTF.

This sequence joins TRBV28 and TRBJ1-5; D gene uncertain. The CDR3 sequence is 15 residues long. Trimming left V 2 bases short and J 0 bases short, with 8 bases between. Germline loops: CDR1 MDHEN, CDR2 SYDVKM. CDR3 DNA sequence: TGTGCCAGCAGTTTAGGTGGCGTTAGCAATCAGCCCCAGCATTTT. Translation gives CASSLGGVSNQPQHF.

This chain connects TRBV2 to TRBJ1-2; D uncertain. Germline CDR1 and CDR2: SNHLY and FYNNEI. The CDR3 covers 12 residues. The V end lost 5 bases, the J end lost 5 bases, and 9 bases lay between the germline ends. Here the CDR3 DNA reads TGTGCCAGCAGTATTGAGGAGTATGGCTACACCTTC. This encodes CASSIEEYGYTF.

The CDR3 coding sequence is TGCGCCAGCAGCTTGGCCCCCTCGCTAGCCAAAAACATTCAGTACTTC. Translating it yields CASSLAPSLAKNIQYF. The V and J genes are TRBV5-1 and TRBJ2-4, with D uncertain. With 0 bases removed from V and 0 bases from J, the gap between germline ends came to 10 bases. The CDR3 sequence is 16 residues long. Germline V lookup: CDR1 SGHRS, CDR2 YFSETQ.

This chain uses TRBV13 with TRBJ2-1; D remains ambiguous. Germline V CDR1 and CDR2: PRHDT, FYEKMQ (reference sequence). Trimming removed 0 bases at V and 6 bases at J, with 3 bases between. The CDR3 extends over 12 amino acids. The CDR3 coding sequence is TGTGCCAGCAGCTTAGGGGGCAATGAGCAGTTCTTC. It codes for CASSLGGNEQFF.

The chain joins TRBV2 to TRBJ1-1; TRBD1 aligns across 10 bases. The junction had 8 bases not matched to a gene; V was cut back by 6 bases and J by 7 bases. The CDR3 totals 14 residues. CDR1 is SNHLY, CDR2 FYNNEI, per germline. The DNA of the CDR3 is TGTGCCAGCAGCGGGGACAGGGGAATTAATGAAGCTTTCTTT. Its protein is CASSGDRGINEAFF.

The V call is TRBV5-1, the J call TRBJ2-3, with 13 bases aligning to TRBD2. The CDR3 extends over 16 amino acids. CDR1 and CDR2 (germline): SGHRS, YFSETQ. With 3 bases clipped from V and 0 bases from J, the junction kept 1 base outside the gene matches. The CDR3 sequence: CASSSTSGRSTDTQYF. The CDR3 DNA follows: TGCGCCAGCAGCTCGACTAGCGGGAGGAGCACAGATACGCAGTATTTT. Using reference TRBV5-1 and TRBJ2-3 for the parts outside the CDR3, the full variable domain is KAGVTQTPRYLIKTRGQQVTLSCSPISGHRSVSWYQQTPGQGLQFLFEYFSETQRNKGNFPGRFSGRQFSNSRSEMNVSTLELGDSALYLCASSSTSGRSTDTQYFGPGTRLTVL.

The genes are TRBV5-1 and TRBJ1-1; 8 bases match TRBD1. V dropped 1 base and J dropped 6; count of bases not matched to a gene: 11. Germline assignment: CDR1 SGHRS and CDR2 YFSETQ. The length of the CDR3 is 16 residues. CDR3: CASSLRPGGKNSEAFF. The CDR3 nucleotides are TGCGCCAGCAGCTTGCGGCCAGGGGGCAAGAATTCTGAAGCTTTCTTT.

This clone was detected once. V gene TRBV4-2 combines with J gene TRBJ2-3; 10 bases are a match to TRBD2. This CDR3 contains 17 residues. Germline V gene data show CDR1 as LGHNA and CDR2 as YNFKEQ. The V and J ends lost 4 bases and 2 bases, in that order; junction bases with no gene match: 9. The CDR3 DNA sequence: TGTGCCAGCAGCCCGATCCTAGCGGGGGCCTCCACAGATACGCAGTATTTT. It encodes CASSPILAGASTDTQYF.

The chain joins TRBV18 to TRBJ1-1; D is unresolved. CDR1 is KGHSH and CDR2 is LQKENI in the germline V gene. The CDR3 has 13 residues. V lost 3 bases and J lost 1, with 6 bases in between. CDR3 nucleotide sequence: TGTGCCAGCTCACCCTCAGGGAACACTGAAGCTTTCTTT. As protein: CASSPSGNTEAFF.

V is TRBV5-1 and J is TRBJ1-2, with TRBD1 identical over 7 bases. Losses at the gene ends were 2 bases for V and 4 bases for J; bases not matched to a gene: 5. Germline V gene data show CDR1 as SGHRS and CDR2 as YFSETQ. This CDR3 has 14 amino acids. The CDR3 loop reads CASSFTDRTYGYTF. CDR3 in DNA: TGCGCCAGCAGCTTTACGGACAGGACCTATGGCTACACCTTC.

This chain links TRBV20-1 with TRBJ2-1; the D gene is possibly TRBD1 (6 bases). V was shortened by 8 bases and J by 7 bases, with 12 bases between the two germline ends. CDR3 length: 11 amino acids. Germline V gene lookup returns CDR1 DFQATT and CDR2 SNEGSKA (reference sequence). The CDR3 protein is CSTGRGNEQFF. DNA of the CDR3: TGCAGTACCGGTAGGGGGAATGAGCAGTTCTTC.

J is TRBJ2-4 and V is TRBV30, with D unclear. Germline V CDR1 and CDR2: GTSNPN, SVGIG (reference sequence). This CDR3 region has 15 residues. Trimming took off 2 bases at V and 0 bases at J, with 11 bases between the two ends. The CDR3 loop is CAWSRMSLAKNIQYF. DNA of the CDR3: TGTGCCTGGAGTAGAATGTCCCTAGCCAAAAACATTCAGTACTTC.